The subject of this entry is one T cell receptor (beta chain). Germline CDR1 reads MNHEY; CDR2 reads SVGAGI. Trimming stripped 1 base from V and 0 bases from J, with 13 bases between. This CDR3 is built from 17 residues. The sample is drawn from a study of CD8 T cells in ankylosing spondylitis. TCRdb reprocessed the 5' RACE reads via MiXCR and lists one record per CDR3 protein. Among approximately 250,000 distinct CDR3 sequences listed, 32% were seen once. The sequence was obtained from a male donor with ankylosing spondylitis or in good health (not recorded which). The sequencing input was blood, either unsorted or a sorted T cell fraction (not recorded which). The rearrangement joins TRBV6-5 to TRBJ1-3, with no clear D. CDR3 in DNA: TGTGCCAGCAGTTACTATTCACGGATCGACTCTGGAAACACCATATATTTT. Translating gives CASSYYSRIDSGNTIYF.